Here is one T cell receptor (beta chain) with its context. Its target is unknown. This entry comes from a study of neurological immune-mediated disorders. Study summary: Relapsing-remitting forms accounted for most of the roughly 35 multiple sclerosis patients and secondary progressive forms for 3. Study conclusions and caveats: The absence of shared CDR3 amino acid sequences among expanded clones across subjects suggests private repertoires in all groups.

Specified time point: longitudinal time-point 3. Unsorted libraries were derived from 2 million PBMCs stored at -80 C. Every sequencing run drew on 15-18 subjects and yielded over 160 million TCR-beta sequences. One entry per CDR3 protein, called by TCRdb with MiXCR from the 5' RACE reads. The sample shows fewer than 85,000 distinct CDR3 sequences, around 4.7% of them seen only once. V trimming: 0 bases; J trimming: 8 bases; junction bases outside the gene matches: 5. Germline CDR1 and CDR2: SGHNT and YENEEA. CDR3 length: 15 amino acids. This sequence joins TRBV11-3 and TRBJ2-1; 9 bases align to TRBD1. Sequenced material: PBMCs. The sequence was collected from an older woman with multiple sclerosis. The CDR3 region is CASSLEGQGSDEQFF. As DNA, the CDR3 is TGTGCCAGCAGCTTAGAGGGACAGGGAAGCGATGAGCAGTTCTTC.